The text below deals with one T cell receptor (beta chain). The TCR beta CDR3 regions underwent amplification using RNA transcripts as the source. When the TCR CDR3 underwent first-round RT-PCR, the HTBI primer set was used. From the multiplex PCR reads, TCRdb called clonotypes with MiXCR, one entry per CDR3 protein. The data show approximately 630,000 distinct CDR3 sequences, around 15% seen once. This entry is derived from a study of T cells in Graves' hyperthyroidism and ophthalmopathy. Germline loops: CDR1 LNHDA, CDR2 SQIVND (reference sequence). The V gene end was trimmed by 5 bases and the J gene end by 3 bases; junction bases not matched to a gene: 9. The CDR3 covers 16 residues. Diagnostic assessment was based on clinical symptoms, serum thyroxine and TRAb, thyroid ultrasound and orbital computed tomography.

The clonotype originates from a woman in her twenties or thirties with Graves' hyperthyroidism. The V call is TRBV19, the J call TRBJ2-1, with 8 bases matching TRBD1. The specimen sequenced was blood. CDR3 amino acids: CASSPATGVYYNEQFF. The CDR3 region has the DNA TGTGCCAGTAGTCCCGCGACAGGGGTTTACTACAATGAGCAGTTCTTC.